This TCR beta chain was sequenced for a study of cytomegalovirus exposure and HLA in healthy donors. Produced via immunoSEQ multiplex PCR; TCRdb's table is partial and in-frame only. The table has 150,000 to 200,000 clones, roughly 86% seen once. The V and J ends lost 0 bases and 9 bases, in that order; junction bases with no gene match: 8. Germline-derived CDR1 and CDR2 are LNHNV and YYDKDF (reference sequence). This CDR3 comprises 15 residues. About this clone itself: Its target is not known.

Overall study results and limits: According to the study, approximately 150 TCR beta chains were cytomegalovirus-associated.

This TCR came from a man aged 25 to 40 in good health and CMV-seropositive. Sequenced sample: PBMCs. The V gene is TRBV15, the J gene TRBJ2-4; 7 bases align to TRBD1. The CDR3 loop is CATSRDKTGKGIQYF. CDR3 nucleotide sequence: TGTGCCACCAGCAGAGATAAGACAGGGAAGGGCATTCAGTACTTC.